This TCR beta chain derives from a study of vaccination and CD4 T cells after COVID-19. As to treatment: approximately nine-day PBMC culture with coronavirus spike peptide pools or control peptides (ViraFEST assay). This CDR3 comprises 14 residues. The V gene's germline CDR1 is SGHTA and CDR2 FQGNSA. V gave up 2 bases and J gave up 2 bases, with 7 bases separating them. Sequence data for DNA of cultured CD4+ T cells were generated by the Oncomine TCR Beta short-read assay. TCRdb used MiXCR to reprocess the PCR reads, holding one entry per CDR3 protein. Of roughly 19,000 distinct CDR3 sequences in the sample, approximately 53% were seen once. As for this clonotype: The antigen is undetermined.

This clonotype was obtained from a human donor who had recovered from COVID-19. J is TRBJ1-5 and V is TRBV7-2; D is unresolved. Sample: CD4+ T cells from blood, cultured in vitro, taken before SARS-CoV-2 vaccination. The DNA for the CDR3 is TGTGCCAGCAGCTTAAGCGGGGGCAATCAGCCCCAGCATTTT. Translating gives CASSLSGGNQPQHF.